This T cell receptor beta chain emerged from a study of T-cell memory formation after mild COVID-19 (dated by TCRdb to about 2021). Turning to the overall study: TCR sequence clusters from the two donors were largely donor specific. In a couple of donors, T-cell clones that expanded and contracted after mild COVID-19 were followed by sequencing TCRalpha and TCRbeta repertoires longitudinally. Two young, previously healthy adult volunteers, one female and one male, were included in the cohort.

Study-wide findings and limitations: Some responding clones were detected in pre-infection memory, suggesting pre-existing cross-reactive memory T cells joined the SARS-CoV-2 response. Clones that contracted from day 15 to 85 showed balanced CD4/CD8 phenotypes, whereas a second wave of clones that expanded from day 15 to 37 leaned towards CD4+. Contracting CD4+ clones turned up mainly in the CM and EM memory subsets, whereas EMRA was where CD8+ clones were enriched. Whether the second-wave clones peaking on day 37 were SARS-CoV-2 specific was not confirmed. The study covered only a couple of mild cases, and larger cohorts including severe cases with pre-infection samples were considered necessary.

There are a few counts of this clonotype. Its specific antigen is unknown. Base qualities are missing; no much larger clone stands one base away. Ficoll-Paque density gradient centrifugation was used to isolate PBMCs. Sequences LGHNA (CDR1) and YNFKEQ (CDR2) are obtained from the germline V gene. V has 4 bases trimmed and J has 3 bases trimmed; junction bases matching no gene number 4. There are 15 amino acids in the CDR3, from cysteine to phenylalanine inclusive. The CDR3 DNA has 45 bases and is translated from base 1. TCRdb names Illumina NovaSeq 6000 as the instrument used. cDNA libraries for TCRalpha and TCRbeta were prepared by 5'RACE using constant-segment primers, with sample barcodes and unique molecular identifiers added. Trizol reagent was used to extract RNA from every sample. Amplification of the libraries took two PCR steps, and the second step added a second sample barcode plus Illumina TruSeq adapters. Sequencing of libraries was performed on an Illumina NovaSeq with 2 x 150 bp paired-end reads. In the authors' own workflow: Demultiplexing of reads and collapsing into UMI-guided consensus sequences were performed with migec v1.2.7. Using mixcr v2.1.11, UMI consensuses were aligned to TRA and TRB V and J templates and then assembled into clonotypes. Expanded or contracted clonotypes were those called significant by both edgeR and NoisET, with noise models trained on biological replicates. For edgeR calls, the cutoffs were a false discovery rate-adjusted p below 0.01 and a log2 fold-change threshold of 1. As an exploratory analysis of dynamics, PCA with hierarchical clustering was applied to max-normalized trajectories of the 1000 most abundant clonotypes. Separately sequenced CD4+ and CD8+ repertoires were used to assign a CD4 or CD8 phenotype to each responding clone. TCRdb cleaned the public reads at Q25 with fastp, built clones with MiXCR and kept in-frame beta chains. Each CDR3 protein appears once, grouped with its most common genes and DNA. It is TCRdb's table, rather than the study itself, that gives the V and J calls and clone size. The sample yields about 430,000 distinct CDR3 sequences; about a sixth were counted once. The ten most abundant clones make up about 22% of the sample.

The V and J segments used are TRBV4-2 and TRBJ1-5, with 9 middle bases fitting TRBD1. The TCR originated in a man aged 18 to 29 who had mild COVID-19 (a few samples of this study predate the infection). The sample titles of this study are shuffled in the database, so cell type and time point are left out; the donor was told from shared clones. Sequencing was performed on PBMCs or a T cell subset sorted from them (not recorded which). CDR3 reads: CASSRRDRDNQPQHF. Read as DNA, the sequence is TGTGCCAGCAGCCGCCGGGACAGGGACAATCAGCCCCAGCATTTT.